One and the same sample provided the 16 T cell receptor beta chains below, sequenced in a study of shared clonotypes between healthy human individuals (dated by TCRdb to 2018 to 2021). CD8 naive samples were obtained by positive selection for CCR7 among CD45RO-negative cells, yielding a CD45RA+CCR7+ population from which TemRA cells were excluded. Library preparation employed the immunoSEQ multiplex PCR assay. Here the immuneACCESS table is served through TCRdb, limited to in-frame sequences with V and J called. Missing clones are a known gap in these copies; in checked studies unresolved V genes cover under half, and the rest lacks a known reason. The sample table shows over 2,000,000 clones, and roughly 95% are seen once. The biggest ten clones account for approximately 1.7% of the sample. Sequenced sample: naive CD8+ T cells from PBMCs. This sample's cell subset or site label indicates: CD45RA+CCR7+. All receptors come from a man aged 18 to 30 in good health. Some clones in this sample may be carry-over from other donors' samples.

The chain recombines TRBV7-6 with TRBJ2-3; unclear D gene. CDR3 length: 17 residues. From germline, CDR1 is SGHVS and CDR2 FNYEAQ. Trimming shortened V by 0 bases and J by 0 bases, and 13 bases separated the two germline ends. DNA for the CDR3: TGTGCCAGCAGCTTAGCCGCGACTGCTTCTAGCACAGATACGCAGTATTTT. Translating gives CASSLAATASSTDTQYF.

This clone appeared once. The rearrangement links TRBV4-3 to TRBJ2-2; D is undetermined. Trimming took off 0 bases at V and 2 bases at J, with 19 bases between the two ends. Germline loops: CDR1 LGHNA, CDR2 YSLEER. The CDR3 runs 19 residues. The CDR3 coding sequence is TGCGCCAGCAGCCAAGACGGTTTCACCTCTATCATAAACACCGGGGAGCTGTTTTTT. It yields the protein CASSQDGFTSIINTGELFF.

This sequence joins TRBV4-1 and TRBJ2-7, with 9 nucleotides matching TRBD2. The length of the CDR3 is 15 residues. Per the germline V gene, CDR1 is MGHRA and CDR2 is YSYEKL. Trimming removed 3 bases from V and 3 bases from J; junction bases left unmatched: 6. The DNA of the CDR3 is TGCGCCAGCAGCCACGGTAGCGGGGGCCTCTACGAGCAGTACTTC. Its protein product is CASSHGSGGLYEQYF.

This clone was seen a single time. V is TRBV5-8 and J is TRBJ2-7; TRBD2 aligns across 7 bases. V shed 2 bases, J shed 7 bases, and the junction held 6 bases outside the gene matches. The CDR3 consists of 13 residues. CDR1 is SGHTS, CDR2 YDEGEE, per germline. The CDR3 reads CASSLGRGSEQYF. The CDR3 nucleotides read TGTGCCAGCAGCTTAGGGCGGGGGAGTGAGCAGTACTTC.

A single count supports this clone. V gene TRBV19 combines with J gene TRBJ1-5; D may be TRBD1 (6 bases). Looked up from germline, CDR1 is LNHDA and CDR2 is SQIVND (reference sequence). This CDR3 is 15 amino acids long. The V end was cut by 2 bases, the J end by 1 base, with 9 bases between. The CDR3 DNA reads TGTGCCAGTAGTATAATGGACAGAAGCAATCAGCCCCAGCATTTT. Its protein is CASSIMDRSNQPQHF.

The V gene is TRBV27, the J gene TRBJ1-5; D is unclear. CDR3 size: 16 residues. CDR1 MNHEY and CDR2 SMNVEV come from the germline V gene (reference sequence). V gave up 2 bases and J gave up 4 bases, with 15 bases separating them. In DNA form, the CDR3 reads TGTGCCAGCAGTTTAACTTCGAGGGCCGGGAATCAGCCCCAGCATTTT. Protein sequence: CASSLTSRAGNQPQHF.

The J gene is TRBJ2-2, the V gene TRBV7-3; D might be TRBD1 (6 bases). Germline loops: CDR1 SGHTA, CDR2 FQGTGA. V dropped 5 bases and J dropped 0 bases, with 10 bases sitting between them. This CDR3 has 15 amino acids. The CDR3 loop reads CASSPGGPNTGELFF. The CDR3 DNA sequence: TGTGCCAGCAGCCCTGGGGGCCCGAACACCGGGGAGCTGTTTTTT.

The V call is TRBV9, the J call TRBJ2-3; weak D call: TRBD2 (5 bases). CDR3 length: 16 residues. Germline lookup yields CDR1 SGDLS and CDR2 YYNGEE. The V end lost 0 bases, the J end lost 2 bases, and 13 bases lay between the germline ends. CDR3 nucleotides: TGTGCCAGCAGCGTAGACCGGGAACCCCACACAGATACGCAGTATTTT. It is translated as CASSVDREPHTDTQYF.

DNA for the CDR3: TGTGCCAGCAGCTTAATCGCGGGTGGATACTACGAGCAGTACTTC. Protein product: CASSLIAGGYYEQYF. The chain recombines TRBV7-2 with TRBJ2-7, with D perhaps matching TRBD2 (5 bases). V was pared by 2 bases and J by 3 bases, with 14 bases between. The germline V gene encodes CDR1 SGHTA and CDR2 FQGNSA. The CDR3 has 15 residues.

There are a few counts of this clone. J is TRBJ1-5 and V is TRBV7-9, with D possibly TRBD1 on 5 matching bases. There are 15 residues in the CDR3. V was shortened by 5 bases and J by 2 bases, with 13 bases between the two germline ends. Looked up from germline, CDR1 is SEHNR and CDR2 is FQNEAQ (reference sequence). In nucleotides, the CDR3 is TGTGCCAGCAGCCCCGGGTGGGACGGCAATCAGCCCCAGCATTTT. It yields the protein CASSPGWDGNQPQHF.

Comments on this clone: Mismatch with germline at one junction end may stem from a read error. This sequence joins TRBV9 and TRBJ2-7; D possibly corresponds to TRBD1 (6 bases). Germline CDR1 is SGDLS and CDR2 is YYNGEE. CDR3 length equals 12 residues. The CDR3 DNA reads as TGTGCCAGCAGCCCCCGAGGACAGCACCTTTTCTTC. As protein: CASSPRGQHLFF. Drawing the rest from reference TRBV9 and TRBJ2-7, the complete variable domain is DSGVTQTPKHLITATGQRVTLRCSPRSGDLSVYWYQQSLDQGLQFLIQYYNGEERAKGNILERFSAQQFPDLHSELNLSSLELGDSALYFCASSPRGQHLFFGPGTRLTVT.

As regards this clone: Other DNA variants within this sample encode the same CDR3. The V gene is TRBV7-9, the J gene TRBJ2-1; 7 bases fit TRBD2. Germline CDR1 is SEHNR and CDR2 is FQNEAQ (reference sequence). This CDR3 is 16 amino acids long. Trimming at V came to 3 bases and at J to 0 bases, leaving 5 bases not matched to a gene. The CDR3 sequence is CASSLEGGSSYNEQFF. The CDR3 nucleotides read TGTGCCAGCAGCTTGGAGGGCGGGAGCTCCTACAATGAGCAGTTCTTC.

The chain employs TRBV10-1 and TRBJ1-2; no clear D. The CDR3 is 19 amino acids. The germline V and J ends were trimmed by 3 bases and 2 bases, with 25 bases remaining between them. CDR1 is WNHNN, CDR2 SYGVQD, per germline (reference sequence). The CDR3 sequence is CASSDPPLREGDTNYGYTF. CDR3 in DNA: TGCGCCAGCAGTGACCCCCCCCTTAGAGAGGGCGACACAAACTATGGCTACACCTTC.

This rearrangement joins TRBV28 to TRBJ2-5, with TRBD2 as a possible D gene (5 bases). Germline CDR1 reads MDHEN; CDR2 reads SYDVKM. The length of the CDR3 is 14 residues. With 6 bases removed from V and 1 base from J, the gap between germline ends came to 12 bases. CDR3 amino acids: CASRGVWGQETQYF. The CDR3 coding sequence is TGTGCCAGCAGGGGAGTGTGGGGCCAAGAGACCCAGTACTTC.

The gene calls are TRBV9 and TRBJ1-2; TRBD1 matches 7 bases. The CDR3 runs 15 residues. V lost 0 bases and J lost 6; bases outside the gene matches: 8. CDR1 and CDR2 from the germline V gene are SGDLS and YYNGEE. As DNA, the CDR3 is TGTGCCAGCAGCGTAGGTTCATCGCAGGGGGATGGCTACACCTTC. Protein product: CASSVGSSQGDGYTF.

The V call is TRBV29-1, the J call TRBJ2-1; no clear D gene. The germline V gene has CDR1 SQVTM and CDR2 ANQGSEA. The CDR3 extends over 10 amino acids. The germline V and J ends were trimmed by 1 base and 9 bases, with 4 bases remaining between them. The CDR3 is CSVEGSEQFF. CDR3 DNA: TGCAGCGTTGAAGGGTCTGAGCAGTTCTTC.